Below, 9 T cell receptor beta chains from the same sample are listed, as sequenced in a study of OX40 agonist ivuxolimab in advanced cancers. Produced via immunoSEQ multiplex PCR; TCRdb's table is partial and in-frame only. The sample holds 50,000 to 60,000 clones, around 75% seen once. Sequencing used CD4+ or CD8+ T cells sorted from blood, obtained in a trial of the OX40 agonist ivuxolimab. The origin of the receptors is an adult with an advanced solid tumor such as melanoma, head and neck, liver or kidney cancer.

J is TRBJ2-1 and V is TRBV10-3; 10 bases line up with TRBD2. Per germline, CDR1 ENHRY and CDR2 SYGVKD. The CDR3 covers 16 residues. The V and J ends lost 0 bases and 4 bases, in that order; junction bases with no gene match: 3. This CDR3 is CAISESSAGGYNEQFF. DNA of the CDR3: TGTGCCATCAGTGAGTCGTCAGCGGGGGGGTACAATGAGCAGTTCTTC.

In its sample, this clone was seen a few times. The rearrangement joins TRBV6-5 to TRBJ2-5; D possibly corresponds to TRBD1 (6 bases). The germline CDR1 and CDR2 sequences are MNHEY and SVGAGI. The V end lost 5 bases, the J end lost 4 bases, and 14 bases lay between the germline ends. This CDR3 is built from 14 residues. The DNA of the CDR3 is TGTGCCAGCAGTACTCGGACAGTCGGAGAGACCCAGTACTTC. Translated, it gives CASSTRTVGETQYF.

This clone was detected only once. The V and J genes are TRBV4-2 and TRBJ1-5, with D unclear. Germline assignment: CDR1 LGHNA and CDR2 YNFKEQ. The CDR3 has 17 amino acids. V lost 9 bases and J 0 bases, leaving 21 bases between the germline ends. The CDR3, as DNA: TGTGCCAGACCCCCTACGGCGGCGGGCTATAGCAATCAGCCCCAGCATTTT. This codes for CARPPTAAGYSNQPQHF.

The V call is TRBV19, the J call TRBJ1-5; unclear D gene. Germline CDR1 reads LNHDA; CDR2 reads SQIVND (reference sequence). The CDR3 is made up of 16 amino acids. V lost 0 bases to trimming and J lost 9 bases, with 18 bases between them. CDR3 loop: CASSIERKGRPVPQHF. The CDR3 DNA reads as TGTGCCAGTAGTATAGAACGCAAGGGAAGACCTGTGCCCCAGCATTTT. Combining the CDR3 with reference TRBV19 and TRBJ1-5 gives the whole variable domain DGGITQSPKYLFRKEGQNVTLSCEQNLNHDAMYWYRQDPGQGLRLIYYSQIVNDFQKGDIAEGYSVSREKKESFPLTVTSAQKNPTAFYLCASSIERKGRPVPQHFGDGTRLSIL.

The J gene is TRBJ2-3, the V gene TRBV7-9; D might be TRBD1 (6 bases). Trimming left V 5 bases short and J 3 bases short, with 9 bases between. The germline V gene encodes CDR1 SEHNR and CDR2 FQNEAQ (reference sequence). This CDR3 contains 13 residues. The DNA of the CDR3 is TGTGCCAGCAGCCGAGGGGGTACAGATACGCAGTATTTT. Amino acids: CASSRGGTDTQYF.

The genes are TRBV28 and TRBJ2-5; the match to TRBD1 covers 9 bases. This CDR3 comprises 15 residues. V dropped 5 bases and J dropped 5; count of bases not matched to a gene: 9. The germline gives CDR1 MDHEN, CDR2 SYDVKM. In nucleotides, the CDR3 is TGTGCCAGCAGTGTTCCGGGACAGGGCGTGGAGACCCAGTACTTC. Amino acids: CASSVPGQGVETQYF.

The rearrangement joins TRBV9 to TRBJ1-5; D uncertain. Between the trimmed V and J ends, which lost 0 bases and 3 bases, there was a span of 10 bases. The CDR3 sequence is 15 residues long. CDR1 SGDLS and CDR2 YYNGEE come from the germline V gene. The CDR3 region is CASSVGGGYNQPQHF. Written as DNA, the CDR3 is TGTGCCAGCAGCGTAGGTGGAGGTTACAATCAGCCCCAGCATTTT.

The chain employs TRBV6-5 and TRBJ2-3; D remains ambiguous. CDR1 is MNHEY, CDR2 SVGAGI, per germline. CDR3 length equals 13 residues. Trimming pared 2 bases from V and 3 bases from J, leaving 6 bases between. CDR3 DNA: TGTGCCAGCAGTTACCAACTAACAGATACGCAGTATTTT. It is translated as CASSYQLTDTQYF.

The V and J genes are TRBV5-6 and TRBJ1-1; D call uncertain. The CDR3 sequence is 16 residues long. V was pared by 0 bases and J by 3 bases, with 15 bases between. Germline lookup yields CDR1 SGHDT and CDR2 YYEEEE. CDR3 amino acids: CASSLVGTTPDTEAFF. In nucleotides, the CDR3 is TGTGCCAGCAGCTTGGTGGGCACTACACCGGACACTGAAGCTTTCTTT.